This TCR beta chain was profiled in a study of shared clonotypes between healthy human individuals. Sequencing was performed with immunoSEQ multiplex PCR; in TCRdb, only in-frame clones are kept and a portion is missing. This sample yields 2.5 million or so clones, of which approximately 90% are seen a single time; over 0.12% belongs to the top ten. Losses at the gene ends were 6 bases for V and 4 bases for J; bases not matched to a gene: 5. Germline loops: CDR1 LGHNA, CDR2 YNFKEQ. This CDR3 is built from 14 residues. Sequencing input: naive CD4+ T cells sorted from blood. Noted subset: CD45RA+ positively selected. This sequence originates from a man in his late teens or twenties in good health. This chain joins TRBV4-2 and TRBJ2-3; 9 nucleotides agree with TRBD2. The CDR3 DNA is TGTGCCAGCAGGGTTAGCGGGGGTGCAGATACGCAGTATTTT. Translated, it gives CASRVSGGADTQYF.